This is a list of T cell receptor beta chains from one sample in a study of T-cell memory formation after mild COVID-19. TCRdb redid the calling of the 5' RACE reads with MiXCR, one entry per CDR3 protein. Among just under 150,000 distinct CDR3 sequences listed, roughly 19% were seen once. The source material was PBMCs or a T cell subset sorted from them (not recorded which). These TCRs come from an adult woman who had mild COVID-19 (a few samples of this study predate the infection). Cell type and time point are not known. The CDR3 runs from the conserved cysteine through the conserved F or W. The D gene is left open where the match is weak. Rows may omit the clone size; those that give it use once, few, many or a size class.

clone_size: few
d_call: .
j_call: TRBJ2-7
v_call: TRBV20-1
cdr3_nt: TGCAGTGCTAGGGAAGGCAACAAGGTGTACGAGCAGTACTTC
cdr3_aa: CSAREGNKVYEQYF

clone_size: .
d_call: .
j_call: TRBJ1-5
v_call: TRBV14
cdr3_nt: TGTGCCAGCAGCCAAGGTGTGGGACAGCCCCAGCATTTT
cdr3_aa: CASSQGVGQPQHF

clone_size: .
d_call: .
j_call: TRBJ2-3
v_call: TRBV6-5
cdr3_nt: TGTGCCAGCAGTTATCAAGGGCCAGATACGCAGTATTTT
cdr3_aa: CASSYQGPDTQYF

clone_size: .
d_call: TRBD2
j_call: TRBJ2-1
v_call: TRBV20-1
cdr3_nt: TGCAGTGCGCCAAACAGCCAACTAGCGACGAATGAGCAGTTCTTC
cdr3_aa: CSAPNSQLATNEQFF

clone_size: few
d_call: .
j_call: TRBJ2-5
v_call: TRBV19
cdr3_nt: TGTGCCAGTAGTATCCCCGGCAGGCCCACCGGGGAGACCCAGTACTTC
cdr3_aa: CASSIPGRPTGETQYF

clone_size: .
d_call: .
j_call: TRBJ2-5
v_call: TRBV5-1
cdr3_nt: TGCGCCAGCAGCTTCGGGGGCCAAGGGGAGACCCAGTACTTC
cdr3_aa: CASSFGGQGETQYF

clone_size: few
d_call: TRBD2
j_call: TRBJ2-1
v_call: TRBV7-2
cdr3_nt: TGTGCCAGCAACCCTGCGGGTACTAGCGGGAAGGGGGGCAATGAGCAGTTCTTC
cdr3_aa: CASNPAGTSGKGGNEQFF

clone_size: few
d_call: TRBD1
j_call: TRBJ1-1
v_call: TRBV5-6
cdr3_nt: TGTGCCAGCAGCTTATTAGCCCTATCGGTACAGGGGGCTGAGAACACTGAAGCTTTCTTT
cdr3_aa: CASSLLALSVQGAENTEAFF

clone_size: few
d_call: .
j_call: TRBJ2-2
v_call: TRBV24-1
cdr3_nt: TGTGCCACCAGTGATTTTCCCCAGGGAAGACGGGGGAACACCGGGGAGCTGTTTTTT
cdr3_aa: CATSDFPQGRRGNTGELFF

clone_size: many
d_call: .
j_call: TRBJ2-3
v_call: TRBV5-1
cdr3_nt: TGCGCCAGCAGCTCCAGCCCGACCGTGACTTCAGATACGCAGTATTTT
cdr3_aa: CASSSSPTVTSDTQYF

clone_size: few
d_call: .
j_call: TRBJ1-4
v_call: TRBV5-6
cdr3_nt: TGTGCCAGCAGCTCGTACCGATATGACACGTTAAATGAAAAACTGTTTTTT
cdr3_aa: CASSSYRYDTLNEKLFF

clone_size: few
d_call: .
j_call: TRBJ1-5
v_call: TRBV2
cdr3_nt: TGTGCCAGCAGTGCAGGAGGCGGGAGCAATCAGCCCCAGCATTTT
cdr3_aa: CASSAGGGSNQPQHF

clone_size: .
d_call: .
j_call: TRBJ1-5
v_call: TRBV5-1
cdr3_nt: TGCGCCAGCAGCCAACGGCCCGCAGATGGCAATCAGCCCCAGCATTTT
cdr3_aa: CASSQRPADGNQPQHF

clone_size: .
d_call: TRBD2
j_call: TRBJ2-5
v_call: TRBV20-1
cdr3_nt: TGCAGTGCTAGAGATTCCATCTTTTCCCGGGGCGGGGGGGCTAAAGAGACCCAGTACTTC
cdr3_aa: CSARDSIFSRGGGAKETQYF

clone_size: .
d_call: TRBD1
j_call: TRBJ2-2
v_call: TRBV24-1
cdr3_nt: TGTGCCACCAGTGACTCGGGACAGCCGACCGGGGAGCTGTTTTTT
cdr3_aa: CATSDSGQPTGELFF

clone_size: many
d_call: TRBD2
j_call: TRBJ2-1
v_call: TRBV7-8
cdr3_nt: TGTGCCAGCAGCCCTCGGTTCCTAGCGGGAGCCACAGCGAACAATGAGCAGTTCTTC
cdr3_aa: CASSPRFLAGATANNEQFF

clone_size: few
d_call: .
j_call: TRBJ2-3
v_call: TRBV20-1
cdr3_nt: TGCAGTGCTGTTAACACAGATACGCAGTATTTT
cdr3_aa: CSAVNTDTQYF

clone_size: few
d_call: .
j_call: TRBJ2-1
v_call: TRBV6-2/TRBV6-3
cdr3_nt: TGTGCCAGCGTGGGCCTGGGGGACCTCTACAATGAGCAGTTCTTC
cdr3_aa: CASVGLGDLYNEQFF

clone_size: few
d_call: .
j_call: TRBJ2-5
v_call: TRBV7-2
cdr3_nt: TGTGCCAGCAGCTTAGATCTGGCCCCTGAGACCCAGTACTTC
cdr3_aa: CASSLDLAPETQYF

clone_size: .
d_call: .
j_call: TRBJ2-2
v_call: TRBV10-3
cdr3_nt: TGTGCCATCAGTGAGTCGTCAGGGAACACCGGGGAGCTGTTTTTT
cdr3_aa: CAISESSGNTGELFF

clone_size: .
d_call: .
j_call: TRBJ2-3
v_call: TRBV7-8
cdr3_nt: TGTGCCAGCAGCTCCCCCCGGTCAGGGGATGGCGCAGATACGCAGTATTTT
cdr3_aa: CASSSPRSGDGADTQYF

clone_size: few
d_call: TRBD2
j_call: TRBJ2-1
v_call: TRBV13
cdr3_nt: TGTGCCAGCAGCTTAGTGTGGACTAGCGGGAGTAATGAGCAGTTCTTC
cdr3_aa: CASSLVWTSGSNEQFF

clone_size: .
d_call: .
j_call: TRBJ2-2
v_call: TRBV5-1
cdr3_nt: TGCGCCAGCAGCTTCGGAGGAGTCACCGGGGAGCTGTTTTTT
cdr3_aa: CASSFGGVTGELFF

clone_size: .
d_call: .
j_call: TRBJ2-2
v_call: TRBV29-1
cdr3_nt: TGCAGCGCTGGCGGGACATCCACCGGGGAGATGTTTTTT
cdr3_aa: CSAGGTSTGEMFF

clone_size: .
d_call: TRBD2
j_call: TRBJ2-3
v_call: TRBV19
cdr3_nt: TGTGCCAGTAGTCCCCGGACTAGCGGGGGGGCCAGGCTAAGCACAGATACGCAGTATTTT
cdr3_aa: CASSPRTSGGARLSTDTQYF

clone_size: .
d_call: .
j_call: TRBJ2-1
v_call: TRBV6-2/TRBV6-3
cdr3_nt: TGTGCCAGCAGAGTCTACAATGAGCAGTTCTTC
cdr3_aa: CASRVYNEQFF

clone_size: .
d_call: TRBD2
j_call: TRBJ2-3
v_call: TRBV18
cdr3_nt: TGTGCCAGCTCACCAAGCGGGAGCCGCACAGATACGCAGTATTTT
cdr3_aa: CASSPSGSRTDTQYF

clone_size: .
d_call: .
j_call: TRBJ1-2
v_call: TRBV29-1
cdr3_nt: TGCAGCGTTGTGCTGGGAAACTATGGCTACACCTTC
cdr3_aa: CSVVLGNYGYTF

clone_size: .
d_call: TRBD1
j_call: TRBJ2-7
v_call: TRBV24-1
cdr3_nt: TGTGCCACCAGTGATTATTGGACAGGGGAGCAGTACTTC
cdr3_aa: CATSDYWTGEQYF